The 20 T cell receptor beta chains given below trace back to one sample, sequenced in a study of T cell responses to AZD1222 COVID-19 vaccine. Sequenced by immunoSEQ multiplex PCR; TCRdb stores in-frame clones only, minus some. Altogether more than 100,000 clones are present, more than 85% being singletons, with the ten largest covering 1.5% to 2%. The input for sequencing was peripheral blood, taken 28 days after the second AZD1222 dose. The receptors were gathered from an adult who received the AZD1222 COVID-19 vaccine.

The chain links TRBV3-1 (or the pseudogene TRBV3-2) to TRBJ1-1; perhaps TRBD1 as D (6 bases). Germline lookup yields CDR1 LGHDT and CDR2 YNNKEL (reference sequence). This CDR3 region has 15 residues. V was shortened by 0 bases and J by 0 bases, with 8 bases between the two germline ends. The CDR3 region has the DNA TGTGCCAGCAGCCAAGAGGGGGCGATGAACACTGAAGCTTTCTTT. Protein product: CASSQEGAMNTEAFF.

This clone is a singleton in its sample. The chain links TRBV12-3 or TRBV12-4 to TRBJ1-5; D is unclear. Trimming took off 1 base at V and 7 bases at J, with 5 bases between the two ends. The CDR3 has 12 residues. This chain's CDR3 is CASSLVGQPQHF. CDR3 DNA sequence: TGTGCCAGCAGTTTAGTCGGGCAGCCCCAGCATTTT.

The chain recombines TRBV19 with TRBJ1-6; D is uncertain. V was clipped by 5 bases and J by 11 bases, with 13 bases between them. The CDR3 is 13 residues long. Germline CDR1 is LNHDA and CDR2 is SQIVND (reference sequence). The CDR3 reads CASSPRTEPPLHF. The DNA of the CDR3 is TGTGCCAGTAGTCCCAGGACCGAGCCACCCCTCCACTTT.

CDR3 bases: TGCGCCAGCAGCCAAGGCGGGGGAGCTAATGAAAAACTGTTTTTT. Translated, it gives CASSQGGGANEKLFF. This chain links TRBV4-1 with TRBJ1-4; a weak D match, TRBD1 (5 bases). In germline, CDR1 is MGHRA, CDR2 YSYEKL. V lost 1 base, J lost 3 bases, and 9 bases lay in between. There are 15 residues in the CDR3.

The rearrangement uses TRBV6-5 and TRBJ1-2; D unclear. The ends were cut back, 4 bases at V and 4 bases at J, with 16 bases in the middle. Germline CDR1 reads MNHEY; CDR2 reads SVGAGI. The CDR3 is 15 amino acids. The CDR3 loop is CASSFPAVAGYGYTF. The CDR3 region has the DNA TGTGCCAGCAGTTTCCCTGCGGTGGCCGGCTATGGCTACACCTTC.

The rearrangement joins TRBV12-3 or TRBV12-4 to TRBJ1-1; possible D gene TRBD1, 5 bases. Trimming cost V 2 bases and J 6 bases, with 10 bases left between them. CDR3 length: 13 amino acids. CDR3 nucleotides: TGTGCCAGCAGTTTACCTGGGGCAGCTGAAGCTTTCTTT. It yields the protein CASSLPGAAEAFF.

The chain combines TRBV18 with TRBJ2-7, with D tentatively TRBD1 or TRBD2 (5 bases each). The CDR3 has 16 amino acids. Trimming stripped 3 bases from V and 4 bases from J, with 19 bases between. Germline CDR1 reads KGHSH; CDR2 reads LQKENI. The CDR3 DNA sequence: TGTGCCAGCTCACCTCCGGGACCTCAAAGCCCATACGAGCAGTACTTC. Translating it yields CASSPPGPQSPYEQYF. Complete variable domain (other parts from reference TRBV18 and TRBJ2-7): NAGVMQNPRHLVRRRGQEARLRCSPMKGHSHVYWYRQLPEEGLKFMVYLQKENIIDESGMPKERFSAEFPKEGPSILRIQQVVRGDSAAYFCASSPPGPQSPYEQYFGPGTRLTVT.

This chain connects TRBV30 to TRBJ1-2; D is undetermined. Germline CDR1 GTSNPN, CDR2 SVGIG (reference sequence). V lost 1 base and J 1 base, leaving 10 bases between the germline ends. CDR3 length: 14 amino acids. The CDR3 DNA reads TGTGCCTGGAGTGACCACGGCAGTAACTATGGCTACACCTTC. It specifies CAWSDHGSNYGYTF.

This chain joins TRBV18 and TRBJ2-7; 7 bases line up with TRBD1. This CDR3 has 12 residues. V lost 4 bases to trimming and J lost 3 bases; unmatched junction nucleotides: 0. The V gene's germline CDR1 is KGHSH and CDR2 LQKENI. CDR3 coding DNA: TGTGCCAGCTCACGGGACAGCTACGAGCAGTACTTC. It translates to CASSRDSYEQYF. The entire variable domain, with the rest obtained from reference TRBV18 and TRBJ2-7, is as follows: NAGVMQNPRHLVRRRGQEARLRCSPMKGHSHVYWYRQLPEEGLKFMVYLQKENIIDESGMPKERFSAEFPKEGPSILRIQQVVRGDSAAYFCASSRDSYEQYFGPGTRLTVT.

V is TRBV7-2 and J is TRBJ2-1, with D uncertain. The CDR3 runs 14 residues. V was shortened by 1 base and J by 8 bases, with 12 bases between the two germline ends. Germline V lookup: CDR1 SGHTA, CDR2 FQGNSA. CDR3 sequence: CASSLGQVRDEQFF. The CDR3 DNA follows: TGTGCCAGCAGCTTAGGTCAGGTAAGAGATGAGCAGTTCTTC.

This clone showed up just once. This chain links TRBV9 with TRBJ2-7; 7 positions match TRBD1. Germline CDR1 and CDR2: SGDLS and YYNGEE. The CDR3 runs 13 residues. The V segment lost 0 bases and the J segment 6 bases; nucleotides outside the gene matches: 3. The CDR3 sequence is CASSVGQGGEQYF. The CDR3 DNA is TGTGCCAGCAGCGTAGGACAGGGTGGCGAGCAGTACTTC.

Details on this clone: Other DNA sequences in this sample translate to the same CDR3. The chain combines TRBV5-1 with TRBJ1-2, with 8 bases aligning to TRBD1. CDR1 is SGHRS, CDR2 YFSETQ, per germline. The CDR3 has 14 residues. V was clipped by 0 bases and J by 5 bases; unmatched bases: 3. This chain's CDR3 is CASSLGQGAYGYTF. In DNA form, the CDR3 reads TGCGCCAGCAGCTTGGGGCAGGGGGCGTATGGCTACACCTTC.

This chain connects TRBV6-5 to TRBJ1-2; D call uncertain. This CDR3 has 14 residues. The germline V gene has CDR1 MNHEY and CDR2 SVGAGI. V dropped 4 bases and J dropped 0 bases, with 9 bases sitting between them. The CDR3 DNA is TGTGCCAGCAGTTCCCCCCGCACTAACTATGGCTACACCTTC. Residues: CASSSPRTNYGYTF.

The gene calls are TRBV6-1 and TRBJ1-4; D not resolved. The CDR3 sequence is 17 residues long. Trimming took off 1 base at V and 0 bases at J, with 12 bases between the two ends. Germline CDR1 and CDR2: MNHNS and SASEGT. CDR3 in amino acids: CASSEGRRPATNEKLFF. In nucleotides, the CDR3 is TGTGCCAGCAGTGAAGGACGGAGACCCGCAACTAATGAAAAACTGTTTTTT.

CDR3 sequence reads: CASSSTSGASLYNEQFF. The CDR3, as DNA: TGCGCCAGCAGCTCGACTAGCGGGGCGTCATTATACAATGAGCAGTTCTTC. This chain links TRBV5-1 with TRBJ2-1; 11 bases are shared with TRBD2. Germline CDR1 is SGHRS and CDR2 is YFSETQ. CDR3 length: 17 amino acids. The V gene end was trimmed by 3 bases and the J gene end by 4 bases; junction bases not matched to a gene: 9.

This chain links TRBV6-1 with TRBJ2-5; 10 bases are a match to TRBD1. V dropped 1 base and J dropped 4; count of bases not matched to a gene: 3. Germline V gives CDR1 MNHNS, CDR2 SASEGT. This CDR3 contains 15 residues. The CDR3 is CASSEDWDRGETQYF. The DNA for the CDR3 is TGTGCCAGCAGTGAAGATTGGGACAGGGGAGAGACCCAGTACTTC.

CDR3 protein: CSAREGDTIYF. As DNA, the CDR3 is TGCAGTGCTAGAGAAGGGGATACCATATATTTT. V is TRBV20-1 and J is TRBJ1-3; maybe TRBD1 (5 bases). This CDR3 comprises 11 residues. Trimming removed 0 bases at V and 10 bases at J, with 7 bases between. The germline V gene has CDR1 DFQATT and CDR2 SNEGSKA (reference sequence).

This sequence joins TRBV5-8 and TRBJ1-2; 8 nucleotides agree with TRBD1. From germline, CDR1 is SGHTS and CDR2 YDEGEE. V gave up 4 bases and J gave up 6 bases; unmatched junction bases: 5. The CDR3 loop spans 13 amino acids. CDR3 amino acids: CASSRTGLNGYTF. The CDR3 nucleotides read TGTGCCAGCAGCCGGACAGGGCTGAATGGCTACACCTTC.

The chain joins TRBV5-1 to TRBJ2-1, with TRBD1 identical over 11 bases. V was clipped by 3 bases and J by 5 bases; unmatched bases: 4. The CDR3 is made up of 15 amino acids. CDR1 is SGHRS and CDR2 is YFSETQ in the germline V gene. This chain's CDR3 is CASSWDRGYDNEQFF. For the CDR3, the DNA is TGCGCCAGCAGCTGGGACAGGGGGTACGACAATGAGCAGTTCTTC.

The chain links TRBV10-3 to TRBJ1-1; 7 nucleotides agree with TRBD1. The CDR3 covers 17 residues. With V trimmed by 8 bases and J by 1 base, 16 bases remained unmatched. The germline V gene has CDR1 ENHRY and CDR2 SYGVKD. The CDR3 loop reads CAIQKSGQLNSNTEAFF. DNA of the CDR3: TGTGCCATCCAAAAGTCGGGACAGCTTAATTCGAACACTGAAGCTTTCTTT.